These 24 T cell receptor beta chains were all obtained from the same sample, sequenced in a study of blood T cell repertoires in COVID-19. Data came from immunoSEQ multiplex PCR; TCRdb stores just in-frame clones and leaves some out. The repertoire holds roughly 220,000 clones, with more than 85% as singletons. The sample was peripheral blood. The receptor source for this set is a woman between 50 and 59 years old with COVID-19, enrolled during active disease.

CDR3 in DNA: TGTGCCATCAGTGAGTCGAGACTAGCGGGGGCCTTCACAGATACGCAGTATTTT. Protein product: CAISESRLAGAFTDTQYF. V usage is TRBV10-3 and J usage is TRBJ2-3, with 12 bases matching TRBD2. The length of the CDR3 is 18 residues. V dropped 0 bases and J dropped 2; count of bases not matched to a gene: 6. Germline loops: CDR1 ENHRY, CDR2 SYGVKD.

The genes are TRBV2 and TRBJ2-7; unclear D gene. Looked up from germline, CDR1 is SNHLY and CDR2 is FYNNEI. V lost 7 bases to trimming and J lost 3 bases, with 7 bases between them. CDR3 length: 11 amino acids. DNA for the CDR3: TGTGCCAGCATTGGCGGCTACGAGCAGTACTTC. Translation: CASIGGYEQYF.

The V call is TRBV7-8, the J call TRBJ2-7; 10 nucleotides agree with TRBD2. The J segment lost 2 bases and the V segment lost 0 bases, leaving 7 bases of the junction unmatched. Germline CDR1 is SGHVS and CDR2 is FQNEAQ. The CDR3 is made up of 17 amino acids. The CDR3 loop reads CASSLAQRGGYTYEQYF. The CDR3 DNA reads as TGTGCCAGCAGCTTAGCGCAGCGGGGGGGGTATACCTACGAGCAGTACTTC.

This rearrangement joins TRBV5-1 to TRBJ2-2; D perhaps matches TRBD1 (6 bases). CDR1 SGHRS and CDR2 YFSETQ come from the germline V gene. This CDR3 contains 13 residues. The V end was cut by 4 bases, the J end by 8 bases, with 12 bases between. The CDR3 DNA reads TGCGCCAGCAGCCAGGGGCCCACGGGGGAGCTGTTTTTT. It codes for CASSQGPTGELFF.

This chain links TRBV7-8 with TRBJ1-2, with no clear D. CDR1 SGHVS and CDR2 FQNEAQ come from the germline V gene. The V gene lost 3 bases and the J gene lost 4 bases, with 12 bases spanning the gap. The CDR3 extends over 14 amino acids. The CDR3 DNA follows: TGTGCCAGCAGCTTGGGCCGGGAAACCTATGGCTACACCTTC. As protein: CASSLGRETYGYTF.

The chain joins TRBV7-9 to TRBJ1-5; maybe TRBD1 (5 bases). Per germline, CDR1 SEHNR and CDR2 FQNEAQ (reference sequence). This CDR3 has 15 residues. V dropped 1 base and J dropped 7 bases, with 14 bases sitting between them. The CDR3 region is CASSLGSTTVQPQHF. DNA of the CDR3: TGTGCCAGCAGCTTAGGTTCCACGACAGTACAGCCCCAGCATTTT.

V is TRBV7-9 and J is TRBJ1-6; TRBD1 aligns across 7 bases. V gave up 5 bases and J gave up 5 bases; unmatched junction bases: 6. CDR3 length: 15 amino acids. The germline gives CDR1 SEHNR, CDR2 FQNEAQ (reference sequence). The CDR3 reads CASSLTGSDNSPLHF. The CDR3 DNA reads TGTGCCAGCAGCCTGACAGGGTCCGATAATTCACCCCTCCACTTT. The whole variable domain, remainder taken from reference TRBV7-9 and TRBJ1-6, is DTGVSQNPRHKITKRGQNVTFRCDPISEHNRLYWYRQTLGQGPEFLTYFQNEAQLEKSRLLSDRFSAERPKGSFSTLEIQRTEQGDSAMYLCASSLTGSDNSPLHFGNGTRLTVT.

The chain combines TRBV3-1 (or the pseudogene TRBV3-2) with TRBJ2-1, with D perhaps matching TRBD2 (7 bases). Germline CDR1 is LGHDT and CDR2 is YNNKEL (reference sequence). The CDR3 is 20 residues long. The V gene lost 5 bases and the J gene lost 4 bases, with 30 bases spanning the gap. CDR3 sequence (DNA): TGTGCCAGCAGCTCCCGACGGGGGGCCTTCGCTTTCGACTCGTACAATGAGCAGTTCTTC. This translates into CASSSRRGAFAFDSYNEQFF.

On this clone: This same CDR3 is encoded by further DNA sequences in the sample. V and J are TRBV27 and TRBJ2-7; 8 bases line up with TRBD1. Unmatched junction bases numbered 4, after V lost 2 bases and J lost 4 bases. CDR1 and CDR2 from the germline V gene are MNHEY and SMNVEV (reference sequence). The CDR3 extends over 14 amino acids. CDR3 residues: CASSLGQGAYEQYF. The CDR3 DNA follows: TGTGCCAGCAGTTTAGGGCAGGGGGCGTACGAGCAGTACTTC.

This clone was picked up one time. The chain uses TRBV4-1 and TRBJ2-1; 7 nucleotides align to TRBD1. CDR3 size: 16 residues. Trimming took 0 bases from V and 3 from J; bases not matched to a gene: 5. Germline V CDR1 and CDR2: MGHRA, YSYEKL. CDR3 sequence (DNA): TGCGCCAGCAGCCAAGAAGACAGGGATTACTACAATGAGCAGTTCTTC. Protein product: CASSQEDRDYYNEQFF.

In its sample, this clone was seen once. The identical CDR3 is also encoded by other nucleotide sequences in the sample. This sequence joins TRBV19 and TRBJ1-1, with D possibly being TRBD1 (5 bases). V was cut by 6 bases and J by 3 bases, with 11 bases left in between. CDR3 length: 13 residues. The V gene's germline CDR1 is LNHDA and CDR2 SQIVND (reference sequence). In DNA, the CDR3 is TGTGCCAGTAGCCGGGACTCCTACACTGAAGCTTTCTTT. Translating gives CASSRDSYTEAFF.

With respect to this clone: The sample contains more than one DNA sequence encoding this CDR3. The chain has TRBV10-3 and TRBJ1-1; unclear D gene. Trimming shortened V by 0 bases and J by 1 base, and 6 bases separated the two germline ends. Germline V gene data show CDR1 as ENHRY and CDR2 as SYGVKD. The CDR3 runs 14 residues. CDR3 sequence (DNA): TGTGCCATCAGTGAGTCGACGGGGAACACTGAAGCTTTCTTT. Its protein is CAISESTGNTEAFF.

This chain uses TRBV11-2 with TRBJ2-5, with D perhaps matching TRBD2 (5 bases). V was cut by 5 bases and J by 5 bases, with 12 bases left in between. This CDR3 region has 13 residues. CDR1 SGHAT and CDR2 FQNNGV come from the germline V gene. This CDR3 is CASSPKAEETQYF. CDR3 nucleotide sequence: TGTGCCAGCAGCCCAAAAGCGGAGGAGACCCAGTACTTC.

This clone was seen just once. The genes are TRBV6-6 and TRBJ1-2, with 7 bases identical to TRBD1. The CDR3 is 15 residues long. V shed 6 bases and J 2 bases; nucleotides not matched to a gene: 9. Germline CDR1 reads MNHNY; CDR2 reads SVGAGI (reference sequence). Here the CDR3 DNA reads TGTGCCAGCAGCGGACGGACAGGACCAAACTATGGCTACACCTTC. The encoded protein is CASSGRTGPNYGYTF.

This clone came up a few times. In nucleotides, the CDR3 is TGTGCCAGCCAGGGACACCCGAACACTGAAGCTTTCTTT. This gives the protein CASQGHPNTEAFF. This chain uses TRBV7-2 with TRBJ1-1; D perhaps matches TRBD1 (6 bases). Germline CDR1 is SGHTA and CDR2 is FQGNSA. The ends were cut back, 8 bases at V and 1 base at J, with 11 bases in the middle. The CDR3 has 13 residues.

The chain is built from TRBV19 and TRBJ2-2, with TRBD1 matching 7 bases. Trimming at V came to 4 bases and at J to 3 bases, leaving 5 bases not matched to a gene. The germline CDR1 and CDR2 sequences are LNHDA and SQIVND (reference sequence). The CDR3 runs 15 residues. CDR3: CASSTGQAYTGELFF. As DNA, the CDR3 is TGTGCCAGTAGTACCGGACAGGCTTACACCGGGGAGCTGTTTTTT.

The V call is TRBV2, the J call TRBJ2-3, with D possibly matching TRBD2 (6 bases). This CDR3 has 15 amino acids. Germline V gene lookup returns CDR1 SNHLY and CDR2 FYNNEI. V lost 5 bases, J lost 4 bases, and 16 bases lay in between. This CDR3 reads CASSPGSGRPDTQYF. CDR3 bases: TGTGCCAGCAGTCCTGGTTCCGGGAGACCAGATACGCAGTATTTT.

The DNA for the CDR3 is TGTGCCAGCAGCTTGGAGGGGCGCCCCCTCGAAAAACTGTTTTTT. As protein: CASSLEGRPLEKLFF. V and J are TRBV5-4 and TRBJ1-4; possible D gene TRBD1, 5 bases. Trimming removed 0 bases at V and 8 bases at J, with 14 bases between. Germline V lookup: CDR1 SGHNT, CDR2 YYREEE (reference sequence). This CDR3 has 15 amino acids.

J is TRBJ2-1 and V is TRBV7-2, with 12 bases fitting TRBD2. The CDR3 is 17 amino acids. The V and J ends lost 5 bases and 6 bases, in that order; junction bases with no gene match: 11. Germline values: CDR1 SGHTA, CDR2 FQGNSA. This CDR3 is CASSPSQLAGGANEQFF. DNA for the CDR3: TGTGCCAGCAGCCCCAGCCAGCTAGCGGGGGGGGCCAATGAGCAGTTCTTC.

The rearrangement joins TRBV7-8 to TRBJ1-3; D is uncertain. V lost 3 bases, J lost 7 bases, and 10 bases lay in between. Germline CDR1 is SGHVS and CDR2 is FQNEAQ. The CDR3 totals 13 residues. The CDR3 sequence: CASSFQSGNTIYF. CDR3 bases: TGTGCCAGCAGCTTCCAAAGCGGGAACACCATATATTTT. Together with reference TRBV7-8 and TRBJ1-3, the CDR3 gives the full variable domain: GAGVSQSPRYKVAKRGQDVALRCDPISGHVSLFWYQQALGQGPEFLTYFQNEAQLDKSGLPSDRFFAERPEGSVSTLKIQRTQQEDSAVYLCASSFQSGNTIYFGEGSWLTVV.

This chain joins TRBV9 and TRBJ2-5, with TRBD1 matching 11 bases. Germline CDR1 and CDR2: SGDLS and YYNGEE. The ends lost 0 bases at V and 4 bases at J; junction bases unmatched: 5. This CDR3 comprises 16 residues. The CDR3 nucleotides are TGTGCCAGCAGCGTAGCCGGGACAGGGGGTGGAGAGACCCAGTACTTC. Translated, it gives CASSVAGTGGGETQYF.

The chain employs TRBV11-3 and TRBJ2-3, with a weak D call TRBD2 (5 bases). Germline V CDR1 and CDR2: SGHNT, YENEEA. CDR3 length equals 15 residues. Trimming left V 5 bases short and J 0 bases short, with 12 bases between. The CDR3 DNA reads as TGTGCCAGCAGCGCACAGAAGCGGAGCACAGATACGCAGTATTTT. This encodes CASSAQKRSTDTQYF.

V gene TRBV6-4 combines with J gene TRBJ1-2; 9 nucleotides line up with TRBD1. Germline CDR1 reads MRHNA; CDR2 reads SNTAGT. The CDR3 spans 13 residues. The V and J ends lost 5 bases and 6 bases, in that order; junction bases with no gene match: 4. DNA of the CDR3: TGTGCCAGCAGTTCTGACAGGGGGGATGGCTACACCTTC. Its protein is CASSSDRGDGYTF.

V usage is TRBV19 and J usage is TRBJ1-2; D is possibly TRBD1 (6 bases). The germline V gene has CDR1 LNHDA and CDR2 SQIVND (reference sequence). Trimming pared 2 bases from V and 4 bases from J, leaving 8 bases between. CDR3 length equals 13 residues. In DNA form, the CDR3 reads TGTGCCAGTAGTATATCAGGGGTCTATGGCTACACCTTC. Its translation is CASSISGVYGYTF.